This TCR beta chain is from a study of cytotoxic CD8 clonotypes in ibrutinib-treated CLL. The study's findings and limits: Treatment left the uncommon public clonotypes either contracted or stable in frequency.

Germline V gene data show CDR1 as DFQATT and CDR2 as SNEGSKA (reference sequence). V was trimmed by 2 bases and J by 8 bases, leaving 7 bases between them. The CDR3 is 11 amino acids. TCRdb's table, derived via immunoSEQ multiplex PCR, lists solely in-frame clones and lacks some. The sample gives hundreds of thousands of clones, roughly 70% of which show up once; 15% is in the top ten. Comment on this clone: The antigen is not known.

The sequenced sample was PBMCs, obtained after 24 months of ibrutinib treatment. The receptor was derived from a human donor with chronic lymphocytic leukemia. This rearrangement joins TRBV20-1 to TRBJ2-1; unclear D gene. The CDR3 is CSARWGDEQFF. CDR3 sequence (DNA): TGCAGTGCTAGATGGGGTGATGAGCAGTTCTTC.